This T cell receptor (beta chain) was sequenced for a study of blood T cell repertoires in COVID-19. This clone was observed a few times. V dropped 5 bases and J dropped 1 base, with 10 bases sitting between them. The CDR3 extends over 14 amino acids. Germline CDR1 and CDR2: SGHRS and YFSETQ. The method was immunoSEQ multiplex PCR; TCRdb's version includes in-frame clones alone and lacks a portion of them. This sample has 130,000 to 150,000 clones, with more than 70% found just once. The rearrangement joins TRBV5-1 to TRBJ2-1; D is perhaps TRBD2 (6 bases). The origin of this receptor is a woman aged 45-65 years with acute or convalescent COVID-19. The sample comprised peripheral blood. CDR3 region: CASRWDLSYNEQFF. DNA of the CDR3: TGCGCCAGCAGGTGGGACTTGTCCTACAATGAGCAGTTCTTC.